The next 28 T cell receptor beta chains were all read from a single sample in a study of cytotoxic CD8 clonotypes in ibrutinib-treated CLL. Using immunoSEQ multiplex PCR, the repertoire was profiled, and TCRdb retains in-frame clones only, with some absent. The table records approximately 320,000 clones, roughly 71% of them present only once. Here the sequenced sample was PBMCs, taken after 36 months of ibrutinib treatment. These receptors originate from a human donor with chronic lymphocytic leukemia.

CDR3 sequence reads: CASSTTDRGVHNEQFF. As DNA, the CDR3 is TGTGCCAGTAGTACAACCGACAGGGGAGTGCACAATGAGCAGTTCTTC. The rearrangement joins TRBV19 to TRBJ2-1, with TRBD1 identical over 8 bases. CDR3 length: 16 residues. Unmatched junction bases numbered 10, after V lost 4 bases and J lost 5 bases. Germline V gene lookup returns CDR1 LNHDA and CDR2 SQIVND (reference sequence).

This clone has only a few counts. The V gene is TRBV5-1, the J gene TRBJ2-5, with TRBD1 matching over 7 bases. The germline V gene has CDR1 SGHRS and CDR2 YFSETQ. Losses at the gene ends were 8 bases for V and 3 bases for J; bases not matched to a gene: 16. This CDR3 is 16 amino acids long. Written as DNA, the CDR3 is TGCGCCAGTCTTAAATACGGGACAGACAGAAAAGAGACCCAGTACTTC. Protein sequence: CASLKYGTDRKETQYF.

The J gene is TRBJ2-3, the V gene TRBV7-6, with 11 positions matching TRBD1. From germline, CDR1 is SGHVS and CDR2 FNYEAQ. V was clipped by 5 bases and J by 3 bases; unmatched bases: 4. The CDR3 covers 15 residues. This chain's CDR3 is CASSPRDRGTDTQYF. The CDR3 region has the DNA TGTGCCAGCAGCCCACGGGACAGGGGGACAGATACGCAGTATTTT.

The chain joins TRBV6-5 to TRBJ2-4; D is ambiguous. V was cut by 2 bases and J by 11 bases, with 16 bases left in between. This CDR3 region has 14 residues. CDR1 and CDR2 from the germline V gene are MNHEY and SVGAGI. This CDR3 reads CASSYGGPSVVQYF. The CDR3 nucleotides are TGTGCCAGCAGTTACGGTGGTCCTAGTGTTGTTCAGTACTTC.

The CDR3 sequence: CAKRAVYEQYF. In nucleotides, the CDR3 is TGTGCCAAGAGAGCGGTGTACGAGCAGTACTTC. J is TRBJ2-7 and V is TRBV19; perhaps TRBD2 as D (5 bases). The CDR3 covers 11 residues. V lost 10 bases, J lost 4 bases, and 11 bases lay in between. CDR1 is LNHDA, CDR2 SQIVND, per germline (reference sequence).

For this clone: The same CDR3 is also encoded by other DNA sequences in this sample. The chain has TRBV18 and TRBJ2-7, with no clear D. Trimming removed 3 bases at V and 3 bases at J, with 12 bases between. The CDR3 spans 14 residues. Germline V CDR1 and CDR2: KGHSH, LQKENI. The CDR3 DNA sequence: TGTGCCAGCTCACCCGATATTCACAGCTACGAGCAGTACTTC. Its translation is CASSPDIHSYEQYF.

The chain joins TRBV19 to TRBJ1-5; weak D call: TRBD1 (6 bases). The CDR3 loop spans 14 amino acids. V dropped 7 bases and J dropped 4 bases, with 14 bases sitting between them. Germline loops: CDR1 LNHDA, CDR2 SQIVND (reference sequence). Here the CDR3 DNA reads TGTGCCAGTAAGTCAGGGGCAAGTAATCAGCCCCAGCATTTT. Translated, it gives CASKSGASNQPQHF.

The chain combines TRBV25-1 with TRBJ2-2; D is possibly TRBD2 (5 bases). CDR3 length equals 12 residues. Germline values: CDR1 MGHDK, CDR2 SYGVNS. V was shortened by 11 bases and J by 7 bases, with 14 bases between the two germline ends. The CDR3 DNA reads TGTGCCGGAGGCGAGTTTGACGGGGAGCTGTTTTTT. This translates into CAGGEFDGELFF.

The chain has TRBV5-4 and TRBJ2-1; 8 nucleotides agree with TRBD1. Per germline, CDR1 SGHNT and CDR2 YYREEE (reference sequence). This CDR3 comprises 15 residues. With 2 bases clipped from V and 15 bases from J, the junction kept 16 bases outside the gene matches. In nucleotides, the CDR3 is TGTGCCAGCAGCTTAGGGCCCGCGGACAGGGAATTATGGTTCTTC. It is translated as CASSLGPADRELWFF.

The V gene is TRBV29-1, the J gene TRBJ2-1; D possibly corresponds to TRBD1 (6 bases). V was trimmed by 4 bases and J by 9 bases, leaving 10 bases between them. The length of the CDR3 is 11 residues. Germline V gives CDR1 SQVTM, CDR2 ANQGSEA. The CDR3 sequence is CSVGGLGEQFF. The CDR3 DNA sequence: TGCAGCGTTGGGGGGCTGGGTGAGCAGTTCTTC.

The chain combines TRBV9 with TRBJ1-1; 9 nucleotides line up with TRBD1. V dropped 4 bases and J dropped 4; count of bases not matched to a gene: 11. Germline V CDR1 and CDR2: SGDLS, YYNGEE. This CDR3 has 16 amino acids. The DNA for the CDR3 is TGTGCCAGCAGCCGCGACAGGGGGAGACTGGTCACTGAAGCTTTCTTT. Translated: CASSRDRGRLVTEAFF.

The chain carries TRBV9 and TRBJ2-1, with 8 bases aligning to TRBD1. J gave up 5 bases and V 6 bases, and 13 bases lay outside the gene matches. The CDR3 covers 16 residues. Germline V lookup: CDR1 SGDLS, CDR2 YYNGEE. The CDR3 DNA sequence: TGTGCCAGCACCCTCGACAGGGCAGGGGGCAACAATGAGCAGTTCTTC. Protein sequence: CASTLDRAGGNNEQFF.

V gene TRBV5-1 combines with J gene TRBJ2-5, with TRBD2 matching over 7 bases. Germline V gene sequence: CDR1 SGHRS, CDR2 YFSETQ. This CDR3 spans 13 amino acids. Unmatched junction bases numbered 6, after V lost 4 bases and J lost 6 bases. The CDR3 sequence is CASSGEGLKTQYF. CDR3 DNA sequence: TGCGCCAGCAGCGGGGAGGGCCTCAAGACCCAGTACTTC.

The chain employs TRBV9 and TRBJ2-1; 7 bases agree with TRBD2. The J segment lost 0 bases and the V segment lost 2 bases, leaving 2 bases of the junction unmatched. The CDR3 consists of 15 residues. CDR1 and CDR2 from the germline V gene are SGDLS and YYNGEE. This CDR3 reads CASSVTSSSYNEQFF. In DNA form, the CDR3 reads TGTGCCAGCAGCGTGACTAGCAGCTCCTACAATGAGCAGTTCTTC.

The genes are TRBV4-1 and TRBJ2-1; D may correspond to TRBD1 or TRBD2 (6 bases each). Trimming cost V 2 bases and J 10 bases, with 24 bases left between them. The germline V gene has CDR1 MGHRA and CDR2 YSYEKL. The CDR3 contains 17 residues. CDR3 nucleotide sequence: TGCGCCAGCAGCCAATTTGGACAGACCGCTCTAGGGGGGGAGCAGTTCTTC. Protein: CASSQFGQTALGGEQFF.

The sample holds a few counts of this clone. The chain is built from TRBV12-5 and TRBJ2-1, with D possibly being TRBD1 (5 bases). V shed 1 base and J shed 4 bases, with 8 bases lying between them. CDR1 and CDR2 from the germline V gene are LGHNT and FRNRAP. The CDR3 extends over 14 amino acids. The DNA of the CDR3 is TGTGCTAGTGGTTTGGGGACAAGGTACAATGAGCAGTTCTTC. The encoded protein is CASGLGTRYNEQFF.

The chain employs TRBV4-1 and TRBJ2-6; weak D call: TRBD1 (5 bases). This CDR3 has 20 residues. V lost 0 bases and J lost 4, with 22 bases in between. Germline lookup yields CDR1 MGHRA and CDR2 YSYEKL. The CDR3 sequence is CASSQDRVGAPSGGANVLTF. Here the CDR3 DNA reads TGCGCCAGCAGCCAAGATCGGGTAGGGGCTCCCTCTGGGGGGGCCAACGTCCTGACTTTC.

This clone appeared a few times. CDR3 DNA sequence: TGTGCCAGCAGTGAAGCCAGGTCTGACTATGGCTACACCTTC. This gives the protein CASSEARSDYGYTF. The rearrangement links TRBV2 to TRBJ1-2; D is unclear. V was cut by 0 bases and J by 3 bases, with 8 bases left in between. The CDR3 length is 14 residues. Per germline, CDR1 SNHLY and CDR2 FYNNEI.

The rearrangement uses TRBV2 and TRBJ2-7; no clear D gene. CDR1 and CDR2 (germline): SNHLY, FYNNEI. V lost 3 bases and J 2 bases, leaving 14 bases between the germline ends. CDR3 length: 15 residues. The CDR3 is CASSEVGSPTYEQYF. CDR3 DNA sequence: TGTGCCAGCAGTGAGGTGGGCAGCCCAACCTACGAGCAGTACTTC.

The chain uses TRBV11-2 and TRBJ1-1; D is unclear. Per germline, CDR1 SGHAT and CDR2 FQNNGV. The CDR3 runs 17 residues. Trimming removed 4 bases from V and 9 bases from J, with 27 bases in between. The CDR3 DNA reads as TGTGCCAGCAGCTCACATAGGGCAGCCGTCACGAACCGGAAAGCTTTCTTT. Translated: CASSSHRAAVTNRKAFF.

The V and J genes are TRBV4-1 and TRBJ2-3; the match to TRBD2 covers 9 bases. This CDR3 has 16 residues. From germline, CDR1 is MGHRA and CDR2 YSYEKL. V lost 5 bases, J lost 2 bases, and 8 bases stayed unmatched. CDR3 sequence (DNA): TGCGCCAGCAGCAGGTCGGCTAGCGGGACCACAGATACGCAGTATTTT. Translating gives CASSRSASGTTDTQYF.

The gene calls are TRBV7-9 and TRBJ2-1, with unresolved D. V was cut by 1 base and J by 1 base, with 8 bases left in between. The germline V gene encodes CDR1 SEHNR and CDR2 FQNEAQ (reference sequence). The CDR3 runs to 15 residues. CDR3 sequence (DNA): TGTGCCAGCAGCTTAGTGGGCAGATCCTACAATGAGCAGTTCTTC. Its translation is CASSLVGRSYNEQFF.

This chain joins TRBV10-1 and TRBJ2-3; no clear D gene. V was trimmed by 0 bases and J by 1 base, leaving 8 bases between them. The length of the CDR3 is 15 residues. The germline V gene has CDR1 WNHNN and CDR2 SYGVQD (reference sequence). As DNA, the CDR3 is TGCGCCAGCAGTGAGTCCAGCAGCCGCACAGATACGCAGTATTTT. It translates to CASSESSSRTDTQYF.

The J gene is TRBJ1-4, the V gene TRBV9, with a possible D match to TRBD1 (5 bases). The CDR3 loop spans 14 amino acids. The germline V and J ends were trimmed by 3 bases and 4 bases, with 10 bases remaining between them. Germline lookup yields CDR1 SGDLS and CDR2 YYNGEE. CDR3 coding DNA: TGTGCCAGCAGCGCCACCGGGGGTAATGAAAAACTGTTTTTT. This translates into CASSATGGNEKLFF.

V usage is TRBV5-8 and J usage is TRBJ2-1, with unresolved D. The CDR3 extends over 15 amino acids. CDR1 and CDR2 (germline): SGHTS, YDEGEE. V lost 2 bases to trimming and J lost 10 bases, with 19 bases between them. DNA of the CDR3: TGTGCCAGCAGCTTCGGCAGGAACGCCTGGTCGGAGCAGTTCTTC. It specifies CASSFGRNAWSEQFF.

The V call is TRBV29-1, the J call TRBJ2-3; a weak D match, TRBD2 (7 bases). Germline assignment: CDR1 SQVTM and CDR2 ANQGSEA. The V gene lost 1 base and the J gene lost 0 bases, with 11 bases spanning the gap. The CDR3 spans 15 residues. The CDR3 DNA reads TGCAGCGTTGAAGGCGGGGGCTTAAGCACAGATACGCAGTATTTT. This translates into CSVEGGGLSTDTQYF.

This chain connects TRBV5-4 to TRBJ2-5; TRBD2 agrees at 9 bases. J lost 5 bases, V lost 4 bases, and 12 bases had no gene match. Per the germline V gene, CDR1 is SGHNT and CDR2 is YYREEE (reference sequence). The CDR3 covers 16 residues. CDR3 loop: CASSPLAGEGMETQYF. In DNA form, the CDR3 reads TGTGCCAGCAGCCCCTTAGCGGGAGAGGGGATGGAGACCCAGTACTTC.

This clone was seen only once. The V and J genes are TRBV18 and TRBJ1-1; possible D gene TRBD1, 6 bases. Trimming stripped 8 bases from V and 1 base from J, with 11 bases between. The CDR3 spans 13 residues. Looked up from germline, CDR1 is KGHSH and CDR2 is LQKENI. The CDR3 protein is CASHTGQNTEAFF. CDR3 DNA: TGTGCCAGCCATACAGGGCAGAACACTGAAGCTTTCTTT.